Following are 13 T cell receptor beta chains from one sample sequenced in a study of blood T cell repertoires in COVID-19. Repertoires were generated with immunoSEQ multiplex PCR, while TCRdb's copy carries only in-frame clones and drops some. In the table there are fewer than 95,000 clones, 70% to 85% of which are singletons. What was sequenced was peripheral blood. The receptor source for this set is a human donor in a cohort sampled during active COVID-19.

The chain carries TRBV28 and TRBJ1-1, with D possibly TRBD1 on 5 matching bases. Germline assignment: CDR1 MDHEN and CDR2 SYDVKM. This CDR3 spans 12 amino acids. Trimming pared 10 bases from V and 8 bases from J, leaving 17 bases between. CDR3 region: CATTIRQREAFF. In nucleotides, the CDR3 is TGTGCCACCACAATCCGACAGCGAGAAGCTTTCTTT. Full variable domain (missing parts from reference TRBV28 and TRBJ1-1): DVKVTQSSRYLVKRTGEKVFLECVQDMDHENMFWYRQDPGLGLRLIYFSYDVKMKEKGDIPEGYSVSREKKERFSLILESASTNQTSMYLCATTIRQREAFFGQGTRLTVV.

This chain connects TRBV5-1 to TRBJ1-1, with TRBD1 matching over 10 bases. Germline CDR1 SGHRS, CDR2 YFSETQ. This CDR3 is built from 15 residues. Unmatched junction bases numbered 4, after V lost 0 bases and J lost 5 bases. The CDR3 DNA reads TGCGCCAGCAGCTTGGGACGGACAGGGGGTACTGAAGCTTTCTTT. The encoded protein is CASSLGRTGGTEAFF.

CDR3 sequence: CASSYGTSGVNTGELFF. In DNA form, the CDR3 reads TGCGCCAGCAGCTACGGGACTAGCGGGGTGAACACCGGGGAGCTGTTTTTT. The genes are TRBV5-1 and TRBJ2-2, with 13 bases fitting TRBD2. Germline lookup yields CDR1 SGHRS and CDR2 YFSETQ. Trimming removed 3 bases from V and 1 base from J; junction bases left unmatched: 3. This CDR3 is 17 amino acids long.

The rearrangement joins TRBV5-4 to TRBJ2-5; TRBD1 agrees at 9 bases. V lost 4 bases and J lost 5; bases outside the gene matches: 3. The CDR3 is 13 amino acids. Germline values: CDR1 SGHNT, CDR2 YYREEE (reference sequence). CDR3 residues: CASSGTGWETQYF. CDR3 bases: TGTGCCAGCAGCGGGACAGGGTGGGAGACCCAGTACTTC.

The chain recombines TRBV19 with TRBJ1-5; 8 positions match TRBD1. The CDR3 totals 14 residues. The V and J ends lost 5 bases and 7 bases, in that order; junction bases with no gene match: 7. CDR1 is LNHDA, CDR2 SQIVND, per germline (reference sequence). This CDR3 reads CASSGQGLGQPQHF. CDR3 coding DNA: TGTGCCAGTAGTGGACAGGGACTCGGACAGCCCCAGCATTTT.

V usage is TRBV6-5 and J usage is TRBJ1-4; D is undetermined. The CDR3 sequence is 13 residues long. Between the trimmed V and J ends, which lost 7 bases and 8 bases, there was a span of 14 bases. Germline CDR1 MNHEY, CDR2 SVGAGI. This chain's CDR3 is CASKGSGLEKLFF. CDR3 bases: TGTGCCAGCAAGGGTAGCGGGTTGGAAAAACTGTTTTTT.

V gene TRBV7-3 combines with J gene TRBJ2-3; TRBD1 agrees at 7 bases. This CDR3 has 14 amino acids. The J segment lost 1 base and the V segment lost 8 bases, leaving 6 bases of the junction unmatched. The germline gives CDR1 SGHTA, CDR2 FQGTGA. The CDR3 DNA reads as TGTGCCAGCGGTGAGGGGGCCGGCACAGATACGCAGTATTTT. The encoded protein is CASGEGAGTDTQYF.

This chain uses TRBV6-6 with TRBJ2-7; TRBD1 aligns across 10 bases. The CDR3 sequence is 15 residues long. CDR1 and CDR2 (germline): MNHNY, SVGAGI (reference sequence). Trimming took 7 bases from V and 3 from J; bases not matched to a gene: 9. CDR3 nucleotide sequence: TGTGCCAGCAAGTCGGTCGACAGGGGGCTCTACGAGCAGTACTTC. It codes for CASKSVDRGLYEQYF.

The chain employs TRBV29-1 and TRBJ2-5; D remains unclear. This CDR3 contains 10 residues. V was clipped by 6 bases and J by 2 bases, with 4 bases between them. Germline V gene data show CDR1 as SQVTM and CDR2 as ANQGSEA. The DNA of the CDR3 is TGCAGCGTCCAACAAGAGACCCAGTACTTC. Encoded protein: CSVQQETQYF.

The chain recombines TRBV12-5 with TRBJ2-3; 8 bases line up with TRBD2. This CDR3 is built from 16 residues. Germline trimming cut 0 bases from V and 1 base from J; bases unmatched to any gene: 3. Germline-derived CDR1 and CDR2 are LGHNT and FRNRAP. CDR3 amino acids: CASGLVVSGGTDTQYF. CDR3 nucleotide sequence: TGTGCTAGTGGTTTGGTTGTTAGCGGGGGCACAGATACGCAGTATTTT.

The chain recombines TRBV2 with TRBJ1-5, with TRBD1 matching over 8 bases. The germline V gene has CDR1 SNHLY and CDR2 FYNNEI. Trimming at V came to 6 bases and at J to 4 bases, leaving 14 bases not matched to a gene. The CDR3 runs 17 residues. The CDR3 nucleotides read TGTGCCAGCAGCGGCGACAGGGGACCTATTCGTAATCAGCCCCAGCATTTT. It codes for CASSGDRGPIRNQPQHF.

In DNA, the CDR3 is TGTGCCAGCAGCTTGGTTCCCGCAGCCTACGAGCAGTACTTC. The encoded protein is CASSLVPAAYEQYF. This chain joins TRBV5-4 and TRBJ2-7; the D is unclear. Trimming took 0 bases from V and 2 from J, leaving 9 bases between them. This CDR3 has 14 residues. CDR1 is SGHNT, CDR2 YYREEE, per germline (reference sequence).

The V call is TRBV28, the J call TRBJ1-5; TRBD1 aligns across 7 bases. The length of the CDR3 is 18 residues. V trimming: 5 bases; J trimming: 0 bases; junction bases outside the gene matches: 13. Looked up from germline, CDR1 is MDHEN and CDR2 is SYDVKM. The CDR3 region is CASSQPADRVFSNQPQHF. The CDR3 DNA is TGTGCCAGCAGTCAGCCAGCCGACAGGGTTTTTAGCAATCAGCCCCAGCATTTT. The whole variable domain, filled in from reference TRBV28 and TRBJ1-5, reads DVKVTQSSRYLVKRTGEKVFLECVQDMDHENMFWYRQDPGLGLRLIYFSYDVKMKEKGDIPEGYSVSREKKERFSLILESASTNQTSMYLCASSQPADRVFSNQPQHFGDGTRLSIL.